This passage covers 2 T cell receptor beta chains from one sample sequenced in a study of OX40 agonist ivuxolimab in advanced cancers. Assay: immunoSEQ multiplex PCR; the TCRdb copy retains only in-frame clones and omits some. The sample shows about 18,000 clones, around 86% of them seen only once. Material: CD4+ or CD8+ T cells sorted from blood, obtained in a trial of the OX40 agonist ivuxolimab. These receptors were obtained from an adult with an advanced solid tumor such as melanoma, head and neck, liver or kidney cancer.

Judged by abundance, this clone is medium-sized. V is TRBV4-1 and J is TRBJ2-7; D remains unclear. V was clipped by 1 base and J by 6 bases, with 13 bases between them. Germline V gene lookup returns CDR1 MGHRA and CDR2 YSYEKL. The CDR3 loop spans 14 amino acids. CDR3 amino acids: CASSQASRSGEQYF. CDR3 DNA: TGCGCCAGCAGCCAAGCGTCCAGAAGTGGCGAGCAGTACTTC.

The CDR3 loop is CASSQDRTGYEQYF. The CDR3 bases are TGTGCCAGCAGCCAAGATAGGACGGGGTACGAGCAGTACTTC. V is TRBV14 and J is TRBJ2-7; tentative D call: TRBD2 (5 bases). CDR3 length equals 14 residues. V shed 0 bases and J shed 4 bases, with 10 bases lying between them. Germline CDR1 and CDR2: SGHDN and FVKESK.